A single sample is the source of the 24 T cell receptor beta chains below, sequenced in a study of regulatory and conventional T cells in RAG deficiency. Profiling relied on immunoSEQ multiplex PCR, and the TCRdb table lists in-frame clones only, not all of them. Of several thousand clones listed, 85% to 95% are singletons. Regulatory T cells were sorted from blood as CD4+ CD25-high CD127-low cells. The sample was also linked to a second study, of regulatory T cells. In that study: Primers: 52 TRBV forward and 13 TRBJ reverse.

The material sequenced was CD4+ Tregs sorted from blood. The receptor source for this set is a human donor in good health.

The chain links TRBV13 to TRBJ2-5, with D maybe TRBD2 (5 bases). Gene TRBJ2-7 matches the end of the DNA better, so the J call may be wrong. The germline CDR1 and CDR2 sequences are PRHDT and FYEKMQ (reference sequence). The CDR3 extends over 14 amino acids. CDR3: CASSSRTGSYEQYF. The CDR3, as DNA: TGTGCCAGCAGCTCTCGGACGGGAAGCTACGAGCAGTACTTC.

The V and J genes are TRBV18 and TRBJ2-7; 10 nucleotides agree with TRBD1. CDR1 KGHSH and CDR2 LQKENI come from the germline V gene. CDR3 length: 16 amino acids. J gave up 5 bases and V 3 bases, and 10 bases lay outside the gene matches. CDR3 amino acids: CASSPPSGDRGDEQYF. The CDR3 DNA sequence: TGTGCCAGCTCACCCCCAAGTGGGGACAGGGGAGACGAGCAGTACTTC.

The CDR3 nucleotides are TGTGCCAGCAGCCCCTCGGGACAGACTTACACTGAAGCTTTCTTT. Translating it yields CASSPSGQTYTEAFF. The V gene is TRBV5-6, the J gene TRBJ1-1, with 7 bases lining up with TRBD1. The germline CDR1 and CDR2 sequences are SGHDT and YYEEEE. The CDR3 loop spans 15 amino acids. The V segment lost 4 bases and the J segment 3 bases; nucleotides outside the gene matches: 9. Based on the CDR3 plus reference TRBV5-6 and TRBJ1-1, the full variable domain is DAGVTQSPTHLIKTRGQQVTLRCSPKSGHDTVSWYQQALGQGPQFIFQYYEEEERQRGNFPDRFSGHQFPNYSSELNVNALLLGDSALYLCASSPSGQTYTEAFFGQGTRLTVV.

The chain carries TRBV5-1 and TRBJ1-2; D may be TRBD1 (5 bases). The CDR3 has 14 residues. Germline CDR1 SGHRS, CDR2 YFSETQ. V was cut by 7 bases and J by 4 bases, with 17 bases left in between. This CDR3 reads CASRGVRKTYGYTF. Here the CDR3 DNA reads TGCGCCAGCCGGGGGGTTCGAAAGACCTATGGCTACACCTTC.

CDR3 bases: TGTGCCAGTAGTAGACAGCCCGCGGGCGGCTGGCTGACTGGAAACACCATATATTTT. This codes for CASSRQPAGGWLTGNTIYF. The gene calls are TRBV19 and TRBJ1-3; D possibly corresponds to TRBD1 (5 bases). Germline CDR1 is LNHDA and CDR2 is SQIVND (reference sequence). V was clipped by 4 bases and J by 2 bases, with 24 bases between them. The CDR3 is 19 residues long.

The genes are TRBV4-1 and TRBJ2-3, with D unresolved. V lost 4 bases and J lost 4, with 15 bases in between. CDR1 MGHRA and CDR2 YSYEKL come from the germline V gene. This CDR3 has 15 residues. This chain's CDR3 is CASSRQVVKADTQYF. CDR3 in DNA: TGCGCCAGCAGCCGGCAGGTCGTGAAGGCAGATACGCAGTATTTT.

This chain joins TRBV7-2 and TRBJ2-1; TRBD2 matches at 13 bases. Germline values: CDR1 SGHTA, CDR2 FQGNSA. This CDR3 contains 16 residues. Unmatched junction bases numbered 4, after V lost 4 bases and J lost 4 bases. The CDR3 nucleotides are TGTGCCAGCAGCTGGGGACTAGCGGGGCGATACAATGAGCAGTTCTTC. Translation gives CASSWGLAGRYNEQFF.

V and J are TRBV6-5 and TRBJ1-1; weak D call: TRBD1 (5 bases). The germline V and J ends were trimmed by 6 bases and 3 bases, with 17 bases remaining between them. The CDR3 covers 15 residues. From germline, CDR1 is MNHEY and CDR2 SVGAGI. The chain's CDR3 is CASRVVSGGDTEAFF. As DNA, the CDR3 is TGTGCCAGCAGGGTGGTCTCGGGGGGTGACACTGAAGCTTTCTTT.

This chain uses TRBV19 with TRBJ2-4, with 7 bases matching TRBD1. In germline, CDR1 is LNHDA, CDR2 SQIVND (reference sequence). The CDR3 sequence is 15 residues long. V lost 1 base and J lost 6; bases outside the gene matches: 6. The CDR3 protein is CASSIVGQVRNIQYF. For the CDR3, the DNA is TGTGCCAGTAGTATAGTAGGACAGGTGAGAAACATTCAGTACTTC.

The chain joins TRBV7-9 to TRBJ2-1; 11 positions match TRBD2. Germline CDR1 and CDR2: SEHNR and FQNEAQ (reference sequence). V lost 8 bases to trimming and J lost 6 bases; unmatched junction nucleotides: 6. This CDR3 contains 14 residues. CDR3 DNA sequence: TGTGCCAGCGGGGGACTAGCGGAGCTCAATGAGCAGTTCTTC. Translated: CASGGLAELNEQFF.

The chain is built from TRBV18 and TRBJ2-6, with 11 nucleotides matching TRBD1. The V segment lost 4 bases and the J segment 4 bases; nucleotides outside the gene matches: 3. CDR3 size: 16 residues. CDR1 and CDR2 (germline): KGHSH, LQKENI. DNA of the CDR3: TGTGCCAGCTCACGGGACAGGGGGTCCGGGGCCAACGTCCTGACTTTC. It codes for CASSRDRGSGANVLTF.

CDR3 sequence reads: CAIAGNLGYEQYF. As DNA, the CDR3 is TGTGCCATCGCAGGGAACCTTGGCTACGAGCAGTACTTC. The V and J genes are TRBV10-3 and TRBJ2-7; possibly TRBD1 for D (5 bases). V lost 8 bases, J lost 3 bases, and 14 bases lay in between. Germline V CDR1 and CDR2: ENHRY, SYGVKD. The CDR3 extends over 13 amino acids.

This clone was seen once. This chain links TRBV5-1 with TRBJ2-7; possibly TRBD1 for D (6 bases). Trimming left V 0 bases short and J 2 bases short, with 9 bases between. CDR1 is SGHRS and CDR2 is YFSETQ in the germline V gene. CDR3 length equals 14 residues. The CDR3 coding sequence is TGCGCCAGCAGCTTGGCGGACAGTACCTACGAGCAGTACTTC. Its protein is CASSLADSTYEQYF.

This clone was detected once. V gene TRBV9 combines with J gene TRBJ2-6; no reliable D call. The CDR3 is 13 residues long. Germline loops: CDR1 SGDLS, CDR2 YYNGEE. The ends were cut back, 4 bases at V and 2 bases at J, with 4 bases in the middle. This CDR3 is CASSPPGANVLTF. In DNA, the CDR3 is TGTGCCAGCAGCCCTCCTGGGGCCAACGTCCTGACTTTC.

This sequence joins TRBV28 and TRBJ1-2; possibly TRBD1 for D (5 bases). V was clipped by 2 bases and J by 8 bases, with 15 bases between them. CDR3 length: 14 residues. The V gene's germline CDR1 is MDHEN and CDR2 SYDVKM. This CDR3 is CASSLRGSGLGYTF. CDR3 nucleotide sequence: TGTGCCAGCAGTTTACGGGGTTCAGGGCTAGGCTACACCTTC.

In this sample, this clone turned up once. This rearrangement joins TRBV5-1 to TRBJ1-1; 7 bases fit TRBD1. Germline V gene data show CDR1 as SGHRS and CDR2 as YFSETQ. CDR3 length: 15 residues. The junction had 8 bases not matched to a gene; V was cut back by 3 bases and J by 3 bases. The CDR3 reads CASSSPGGADTEAFF. The CDR3 region has the DNA TGCGCCAGCAGCTCGCCAGGGGGGGCGGACACTGAAGCTTTCTTT.

J is TRBJ2-1 and V is TRBV15, with D hard to call. V was pared by 0 bases and J by 0 bases, with 15 bases between. The germline V gene has CDR1 LNHNV and CDR2 YYDKDF (reference sequence). This CDR3 spans 18 amino acids. For the CDR3, the DNA is TGTGCCACCAGCAGAGATACCTCGGTCCTTAGCTCCTACAATGAGCAGTTCTTC. It yields the protein CATSRDTSVLSSYNEQFF.

The J gene is TRBJ2-2, the V gene TRBV11-2; 8 positions match TRBD2. Trimming took 5 bases from V and 0 from J; bases not matched to a gene: 11. The CDR3 length is 18 residues. Germline CDR1 and CDR2: SGHAT and FQNNGV. In nucleotides, the CDR3 is TGTGCCAGCAGCCCCCTGAAGCGGGGGCCTCCGAACACCGGGGAGCTGTTTTTT. It specifies CASSPLKRGPPNTGELFF. The full variable domain, in which reference TRBV11-2 and TRBJ2-2 provide the parts outside the CDR3, is EAGVAQSPRYKIIEKRQSVAFWCNPISGHATLYWYQQILGQGPKLLIQFQNNGVVDDSQLPKDRFSAERLKGVDSTLKIQPAKLEDSAVYLCASSPLKRGPPNTGELFFGEGSRLTVL.

This chain uses TRBV5-6 with TRBJ2-7; D not resolved. Between the trimmed V and J ends, which lost 3 bases and 2 bases, there was a span of 3 bases. Germline CDR1 reads SGHDT; CDR2 reads YYEEEE. This CDR3 has 11 residues. This CDR3 reads CASSSAYEQYF. CDR3 coding DNA: TGTGCCAGCAGCTCCGCCTACGAGCAGTACTTC.

This clone was observed a single time. The chain has TRBV2 and TRBJ2-7; D may be TRBD1 (6 bases). V dropped 6 bases and J dropped 2 bases, with 14 bases sitting between them. The CDR3 runs to 14 residues. CDR1 is SNHLY, CDR2 FYNNEI, per germline. CDR3 residues: CASRSQGPTYEQYF. The CDR3 DNA follows: TGTGCCAGCAGGTCCCAGGGGCCAACCTACGAGCAGTACTTC.

With regard to this clone: Its ends do not fully match the called genes, so a read error is possible. Other DNA variants within this sample encode the same CDR3. This rearrangement joins TRBV6-1 to TRBJ2-4, with D possibly being TRBD1 (5 bases). The germline V gene has CDR1 MNHNS and CDR2 SASEGT. The CDR3 is made up of 15 amino acids. The CDR3 DNA sequence: TGTGCCAGCAGAGAAGCAGGGCTGTACAAAAACATTCAGTACTTC. Translating gives CASREAGLYKNIQYF.

This chain connects TRBV4-1 to TRBJ1-2; D gene uncertain. V lost 3 bases to trimming and J lost 8 bases, with 22 bases between them. This CDR3 is built from 16 residues. Germline CDR1 reads MGHRA; CDR2 reads YSYEKL. DNA of the CDR3: TGCGCCAGCAGCCAGACGGCGGCGAAGGAGTTTGGCGGCTACACCTTC. Amino acid sequence: CASSQTAAKEFGGYTF.

This chain uses TRBV4-2 with TRBJ1-2; D is uncertain. V was cut by 0 bases and J by 4 bases, with 15 bases left in between. Germline values: CDR1 LGHNA, CDR2 YNFKEQ. The CDR3 consists of 16 residues. The CDR3: CASSQDLSKAGYGYTF. DNA for the CDR3: TGTGCCAGCAGCCAAGATCTATCCAAGGCGGGCTATGGCTACACCTTC.

This rearrangement joins TRBV2 to TRBJ2-3; no clear D. This CDR3 is 10 amino acids long. Germline-derived CDR1 and CDR2 are SNHLY and FYNNEI. Trimming removed 5 bases from V and 4 bases from J, with 1 base in between. The CDR3, as DNA: TGTGCCAGCAGTTCAGATACGCAGTATTTT. Residues: CASSSDTQYF.